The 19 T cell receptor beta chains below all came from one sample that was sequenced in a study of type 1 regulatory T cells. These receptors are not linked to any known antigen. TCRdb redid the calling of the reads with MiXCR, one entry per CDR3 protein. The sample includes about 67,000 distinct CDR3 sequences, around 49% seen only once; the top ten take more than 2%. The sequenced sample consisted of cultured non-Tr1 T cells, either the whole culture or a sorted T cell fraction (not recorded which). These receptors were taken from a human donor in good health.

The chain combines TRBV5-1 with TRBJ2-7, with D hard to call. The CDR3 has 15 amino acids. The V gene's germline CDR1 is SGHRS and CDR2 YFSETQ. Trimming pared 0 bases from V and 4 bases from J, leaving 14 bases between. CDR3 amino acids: CASSLAGNSAYEQYF. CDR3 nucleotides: TGCGCCAGCAGCTTGGCCGGAAACAGTGCGTACGAGCAGTACTTC.

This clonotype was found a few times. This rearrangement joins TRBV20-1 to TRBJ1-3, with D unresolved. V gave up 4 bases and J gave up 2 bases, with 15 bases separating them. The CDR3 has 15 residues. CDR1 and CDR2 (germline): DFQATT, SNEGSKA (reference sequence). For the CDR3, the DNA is TGCAGTGCTATGGAGACTCGGACCCCTGGAAACACCATATATTTT. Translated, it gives CSAMETRTPGNTIYF.

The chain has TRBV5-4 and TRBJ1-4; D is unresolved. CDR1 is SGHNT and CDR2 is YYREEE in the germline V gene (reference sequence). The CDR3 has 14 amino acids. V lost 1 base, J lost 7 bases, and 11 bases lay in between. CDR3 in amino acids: CASSLWSDGEKLFF. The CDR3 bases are TGTGCCAGCAGCTTGTGGTCAGATGGTGAAAAACTGTTTTTT.

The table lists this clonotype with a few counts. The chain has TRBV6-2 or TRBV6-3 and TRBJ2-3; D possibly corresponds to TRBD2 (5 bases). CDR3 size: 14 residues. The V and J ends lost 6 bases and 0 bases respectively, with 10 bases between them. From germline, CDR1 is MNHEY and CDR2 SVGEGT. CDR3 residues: CASRLDYSTDTQYF. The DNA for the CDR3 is TGTGCCAGCAGATTAGACTACAGCACAGATACGCAGTATTTT.

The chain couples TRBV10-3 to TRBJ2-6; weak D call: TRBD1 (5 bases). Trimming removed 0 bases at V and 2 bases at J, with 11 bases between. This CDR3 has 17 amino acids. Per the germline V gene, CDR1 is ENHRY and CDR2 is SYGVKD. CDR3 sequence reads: CAISESRKGAGANVLTF. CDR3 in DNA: TGTGCCATCAGTGAGTCGAGGAAAGGGGCTGGGGCCAACGTCCTGACTTTC.

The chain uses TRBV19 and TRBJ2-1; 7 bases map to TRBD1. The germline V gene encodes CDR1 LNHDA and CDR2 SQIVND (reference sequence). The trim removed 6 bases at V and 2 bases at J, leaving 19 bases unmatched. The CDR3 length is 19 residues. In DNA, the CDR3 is TGTGCCAGTAGCCGGAACAGGGGAAGGAGTGTAGGAACCTACAATGAGCAGTTCTTC. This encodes CASSRNRGRSVGTYNEQFF. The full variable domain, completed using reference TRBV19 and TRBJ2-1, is DGGITQSPKYLFRKEGQNVTLSCEQNLNHDAMYWYRQDPGQGLRLIYYSQIVNDFQKGDIAEGYSVSREKKESFPLTVTSAQKNPTAFYLCASSRNRGRSVGTYNEQFFGPGTRLTVL.

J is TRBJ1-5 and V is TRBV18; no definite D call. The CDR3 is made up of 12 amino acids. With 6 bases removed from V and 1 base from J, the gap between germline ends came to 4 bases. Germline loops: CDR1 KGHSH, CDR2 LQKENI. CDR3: CASSESNQPQHF. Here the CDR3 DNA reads TGTGCCAGCTCTGAGAGCAATCAGCCCCAGCATTTT.

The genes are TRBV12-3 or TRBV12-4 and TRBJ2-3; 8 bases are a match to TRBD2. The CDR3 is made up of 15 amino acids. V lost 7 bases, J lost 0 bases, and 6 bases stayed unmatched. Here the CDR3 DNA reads TGTGCCAGCAAACAAGCGGGGGTTAGCACAGATACGCAGTATTTT. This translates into CASKQAGVSTDTQYF.

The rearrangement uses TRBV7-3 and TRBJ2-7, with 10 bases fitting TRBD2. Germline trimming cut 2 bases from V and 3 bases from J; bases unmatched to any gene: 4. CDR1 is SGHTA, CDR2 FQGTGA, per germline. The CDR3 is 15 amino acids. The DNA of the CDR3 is TGTGCCAGCAGCTTAGAGCGGGGGGGCGACTACGAGCAGTACTTC. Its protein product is CASSLERGGDYEQYF.

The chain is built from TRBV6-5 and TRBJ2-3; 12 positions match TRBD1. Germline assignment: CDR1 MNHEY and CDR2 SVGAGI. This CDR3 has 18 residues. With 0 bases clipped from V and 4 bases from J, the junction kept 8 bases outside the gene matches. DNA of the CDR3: TGTGCCAGCAGTTACTCGGGTGGGACAGGGGGCGCGGCAGATACGCAGTATTTT. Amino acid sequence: CASSYSGGTGGAADTQYF.

CDR3 DNA sequence: TGTGCCATCAGTGGAAGCGGGGGGGTGTCCTACGAGCAGTACTTC. This codes for CAISGSGGVSYEQYF. This sequence joins TRBV10-3 and TRBJ2-7, with TRBD2 matching over 10 bases. Trimming took 4 bases from V and 1 from J; bases not matched to a gene: 4. The CDR3 has 15 residues. The germline V gene encodes CDR1 ENHRY and CDR2 SYGVKD.

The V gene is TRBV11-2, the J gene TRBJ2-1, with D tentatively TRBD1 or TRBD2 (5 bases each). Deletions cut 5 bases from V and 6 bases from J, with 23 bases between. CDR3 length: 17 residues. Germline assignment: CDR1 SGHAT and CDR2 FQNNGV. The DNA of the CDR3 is TGTGCCAGCAGCCCGCGCTTGGGGGTCCAGTGGGGCAATGAGCAGTTCTTC. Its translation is CASSPRLGVQWGNEQFF.

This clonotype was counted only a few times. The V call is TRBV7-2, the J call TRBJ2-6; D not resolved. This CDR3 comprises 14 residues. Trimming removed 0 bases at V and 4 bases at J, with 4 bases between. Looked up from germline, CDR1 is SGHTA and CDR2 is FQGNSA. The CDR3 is CASSLAQGANVLTF. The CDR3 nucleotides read TGTGCCAGCAGCTTAGCACAGGGGGCCAACGTCCTGACTTTC.

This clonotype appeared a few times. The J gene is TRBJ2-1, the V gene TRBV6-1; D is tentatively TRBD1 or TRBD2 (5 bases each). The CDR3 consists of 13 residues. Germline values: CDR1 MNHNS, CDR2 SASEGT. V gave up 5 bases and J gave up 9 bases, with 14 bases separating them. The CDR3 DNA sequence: TGTGCCAGCAGTCACGAACTAGGGGTTGAGCAGTTCTTC. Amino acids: CASSHELGVEQFF.

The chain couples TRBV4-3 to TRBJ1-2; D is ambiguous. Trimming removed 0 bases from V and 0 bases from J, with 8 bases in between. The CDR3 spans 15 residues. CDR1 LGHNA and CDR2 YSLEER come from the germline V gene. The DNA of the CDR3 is TGCGCCAGCAGCCAAGATACCCAGGCTAACTATGGCTACACCTTC. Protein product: CASSQDTQANYGYTF.

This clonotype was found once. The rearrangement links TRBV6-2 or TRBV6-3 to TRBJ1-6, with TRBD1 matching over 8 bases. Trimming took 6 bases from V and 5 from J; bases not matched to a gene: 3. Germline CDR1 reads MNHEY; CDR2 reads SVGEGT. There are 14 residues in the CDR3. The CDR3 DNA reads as TGTGCCAGCAGGACACAGGGGGATAATTCACCCCTCCACTTT. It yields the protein CASRTQGDNSPLHF.

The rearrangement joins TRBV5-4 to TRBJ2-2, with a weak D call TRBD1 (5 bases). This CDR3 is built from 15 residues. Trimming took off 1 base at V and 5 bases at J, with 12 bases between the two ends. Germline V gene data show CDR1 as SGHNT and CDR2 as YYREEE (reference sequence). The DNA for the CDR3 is TGTGCCAGCAGCTTGCAAGGGGTTCAAACCGGGGAGCTGTTTTTT. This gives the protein CASSLQGVQTGELFF.

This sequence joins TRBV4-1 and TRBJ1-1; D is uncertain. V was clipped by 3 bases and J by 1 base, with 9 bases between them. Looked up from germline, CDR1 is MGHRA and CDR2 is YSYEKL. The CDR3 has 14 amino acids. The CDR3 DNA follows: TGCGCCAGCAGCCAGAGGACTGGGAACACTGAAGCTTTCTTT. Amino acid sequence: CASSQRTGNTEAFF.

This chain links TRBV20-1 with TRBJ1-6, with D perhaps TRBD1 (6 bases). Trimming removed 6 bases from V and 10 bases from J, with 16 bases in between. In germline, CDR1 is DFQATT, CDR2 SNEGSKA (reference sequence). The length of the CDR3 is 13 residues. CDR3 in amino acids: CSARGGLSSPLHF. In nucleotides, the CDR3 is TGCAGTGCAAGGGGGGGTTTGAGCTCACCCCTCCACTTT.